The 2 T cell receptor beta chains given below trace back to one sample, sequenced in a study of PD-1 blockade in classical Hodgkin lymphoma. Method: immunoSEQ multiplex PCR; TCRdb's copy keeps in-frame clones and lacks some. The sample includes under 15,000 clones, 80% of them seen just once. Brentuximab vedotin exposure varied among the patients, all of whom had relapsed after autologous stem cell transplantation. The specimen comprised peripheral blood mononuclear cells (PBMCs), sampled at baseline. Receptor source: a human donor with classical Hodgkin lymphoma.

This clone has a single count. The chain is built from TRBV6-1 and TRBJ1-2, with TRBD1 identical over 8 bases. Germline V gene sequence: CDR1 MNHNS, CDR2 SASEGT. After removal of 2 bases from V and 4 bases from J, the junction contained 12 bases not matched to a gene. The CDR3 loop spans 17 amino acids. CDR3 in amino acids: CASSETGWAGGPYGYTF. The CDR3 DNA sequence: TGTGCCAGCAGTGAAACGGGCTGGGCAGGGGGCCCCTATGGCTACACCTTC.

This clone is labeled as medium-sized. The CDR3 nucleotides read TGTGCCAGCAGCCGGACCCTCTACGAGCAGTACTTC. Translation gives CASSRTLYEQYF. The chain couples TRBV5-8 to TRBJ2-7, with no clear D. The CDR3 length is 12 residues. The ends were cut back, 4 bases at V and 3 bases at J, with 8 bases in the middle. The germline V gene encodes CDR1 SGHTS and CDR2 YDEGEE.